The following is a T cell receptor (beta chain) sequence with its context. There is no known antigen for this receptor. Base quality data are lacking; no much larger clone is found one base away. The sample comes from a study of cytomegalovirus exposure and HLA in healthy donors (dated by TCRdb to the late 2010s). Study-level background: According to an earlier analysis of a few hundred of the donors, 150 million to 200 million T cells yielded 90 million to 140 million unique TCR beta sequences and 276 Gb of sequence data. An early release that covered about 600 HLA-typed donors contained approximately 300 gigabases of sequencing data and tens of millions of unique TCR sequences. The genetic ancestry cluster associated with self-reported Caucasian donors included about 81% of the roughly 360 genotyped donors. The aim of the study was to test whether cataloging public T cell receptors could identify signatures of past pathogen exposure. The study profiled the T cell repertoires of hundreds of subjects by immunosequencing and related them to cytomegalovirus serostatus. A separate validation cohort of some 130 different subjects was used in addition to the approximately 640-subject first cohort. To predict cytomegalovirus infection status, the study combined high-throughput TCR immunosequencing, statistical association of individual TCRs with disease status, and machine learning. In a later analysis, previously published TCR beta repertoires from 670 or so donors were re-analyzed and high-resolution HLA genotyping was added so that TCR occurrence patterns could be studied. The later analysis used no new phenotypic data to find candidate immune exposures, relying instead on TCR beta sequences and their occurrence across donors. An earlier analysis of approximately 640 of the donors applied high-throughput TCR beta sequencing to assess whether each TCR beta V gene segment acted as functional or pseudogenic. Donor age, sex, ethnicity and CMV serostatus were compiled alongside the repertoire data. A later genetic analysis took genome-wide SNP genotypes for about 65% of the 666 donors and used that subset as a discovery cohort. All discovery cohort repertoires had been generated on a single sequencing platform. Class I and class II HLA loci were covered by the typing at four-digit resolution. Typing coverage varied by locus: roughly 629-630 donors for A, B, C, DRB1 and DQB1; some 520 for DQA1; approximately 570 for DPA1; some 470 for DPB1. Because of strong linkage in the cohort, a handful of DR-DQ haplotypes were treated as single units for association and clustering. Among about 360 genotyped donors of the cohort, an average of around 240,000 unique TCR beta nucleotide sequences were sequenced per donor, approximately 20% of them non-productive. On the study overall, not on this receptor specifically: The classifier was reported to diagnose cytomegalovirus status with high specificity and sensitivity in both the original and validation cohorts. Broadly in line with IMGT annotations, most TCR beta V segments showed up in productive rearrangements about 90% or about 30% of the time in an earlier analysis of 587 of the donors. A further reported finding was that TCR beta sequences accurately predicted the HLA-A and HLA-B alleles for most subjects in the first cohort. In vitro tests confirmed that a few of the cytomegalovirus-associated TCR beta chains recognize cytomegalovirus antigens. Presence/absence analyses assumed roughly uniform sequencing depth across donors, an assumption that may not hold. In a later analysis, HLA-associated TCR beta chains showed more clonal expansion and lower generation probabilities than non-associated chains that were equally common. HLA typing was unavailable for some donors at each locus, so association tests used only the typed subset. About 17 rarely observed V segments, including chromosome 9 orphons, were excluded from the earlier analysis of a few hundred of the donors because counts were too low. Linkage disequilibrium might explain the correlated functional status among segregating V segments, but an unknown experimental factor could not be excluded. A group of highly shared sequence variants was considered likely to be a technical artifact of the sequencing pipeline. A later genetic analysis associated a missense DCLRE1C variant with V-gene and J-gene trimming of TCR beta chains, and an independent cohort replicated the association. According to a later analysis, parvovirus B19, influenza, CMV and Epstein-Barr virus appeared linked to several top co-occurrence clusters. It was suggested by the authors that the approach could potentially be generalized to other disease states and immunological phenotypes. Only TCR beta chains were sequenced in this cohort, and the absence of alpha or paired-chain data limited detectable features. The study listed 150 to 200 TCR beta chains as associated with cytomegalovirus. When HLA alleles, especially DR and DQ, strongly co-occurred, attributing TCR associations to individual alleles was difficult. While some public TCRs were present in many individuals, most TCR sequences turned up only very rarely across donors. CMV serostatus was the only immune exposure information available for the cohort. In a later analysis, 15,000 to 20,000 TCR beta sequences were associated with specific HLA alleles at a false discovery rate of 0.05. Because the 87-base-pair reads could not distinguish some IMGT-functional V segments, including TRBV6-2 and TRBV6-3, those segments were excluded. According to a later genetic analysis, donors in an Asian-associated ancestry cluster had fewer N-insertions in productive TCRs than the roughly 660-donor mean. In a later analysis, most CMV-associated TCR beta chains were found to appear HLA-restricted, with HLA associations seemingly driven largely by CMV exposure. In a later analysis, TCR association rates were found to vary across HLA loci, with the most associated TCRs seen for DRB1 alleles and the fewest for HLA-C alleles.

The CDR3 contains 14 residues, cysteine and phenylalanine counted. Left in the record is the CDR3 DNA by itself, 42 bases read in frame from the first base. V loses 1 base, J loses 5 bases, and the germline ends lie 11 bases apart. As encoded in the germline V gene, CDR1 is SGHTA while CDR2 is FQGNSA. Receptors were amplified or captured by the immunoSEQ multiplex PCR assay. A mixture of 60 forward primers for TCR Vbeta segments and 13 reverse primers for TCR Jbeta segments was used in the multiplex PCR. A multiplex PCR assay on genomic DNA amplified the CDR3 region of rearranged TCR beta genes. The Illumina HiSeq System was used to sequence the amplified TCR beta libraries as 87-base-pair reads. The original pipeline was this. Across the 600 to 700 repertoires, a later analysis counted about 81 million unique TCR beta chains, around 10 million of which were shared by at least two donors. To remove PCR and sequencing errors, raw reads were error-corrected and collapsed into unique sequences using a nearest-neighbor algorithm that merged closely related sequences. To assign V, D and J gene segments, CDR3 sequences were aligned to IMGT reference sequences. For a sequence to be retained, a match of at least six nucleotides to both a V gene segment and a J gene segment was required. Rearrangements were called productive when the CDR3 lacked stop codons and stayed in frame with V and J; all others were non-productive. CDR3 was defined according to IMGT convention as the region running from the second conserved V-encoded cysteine to the conserved J-encoded phenylalanine. In an earlier analysis of more than 550 of the donors, sequences lacking an unambiguous match to a single V gene segment were excluded. In an earlier analysis of a few hundred of the donors, a V segment was called functional when productive rearrangements were above 56.7%, and segregating when the standard deviation between donors exceeded 5%. A statistical classification framework was built to diagnose cytomegalovirus status from the catalog of TCR beta chain sequences. V and J gene assignment, in a later analysis, came from comparing TCR nucleotide sequences with IMGT/GENE-DB human TR gene sequences. The TCRdist pipeline was used in a later analysis to assign CDR3 sequences and most-parsimonious VDJ recombination scenarios. A later analysis defined each TCR beta chain by its CDR3 amino acid sequence plus V-gene family, and excluded reads lacking a unique V-gene family. A later analysis removed several hundred highly shared, low-generation-probability nucleotide sequences to deal with suspected cross-contamination and a sequencing artifact. For each public chain, a later analysis derived a clonal expansion index from normalized ranks of inferred template counts within each repertoire. In a later analysis, generation probabilities were computed using a VDJ recombination model fitted to out-of-frame rearrangements, and the results were checked against IGoR. In a later analysis, TCR-TCR, TCR-HLA and TCR-CMV co-occurrence was scored with hypergeometric tests, and a repertoire-size bias correction was applied to TCR pairs. In a later analysis, false discovery rates were estimated by permuting HLA or CMV assignments 20 times. In a later analysis, co-occurring TCRs were grouped using DBSCAN, with TCRdist sequence similarity added in when clustering inside HLA-allele-positive subsets. For co-occurrence clustering, repertoires with fewer than 30,000 or more than 120,000 public chains were excluded, along with about five repertoires with anomalous nucleotide sharing. This is the immuneACCESS table as TCRdb keeps it, with only in-frame sequences that have V and J called. A part of the clones is gone; compared with another copy, unresolved V genes explain less than half, and the rest is unexplained. That table is the source of V, J and clone size, and D and trimming were worked out from the DNA. Within this sample are 150,000 to 200,000 clones, with roughly 85% of them counted one time only. The ten largest clones take up more than 12% of the sample.

The cohort comprised more than 550 healthy bone marrow donors. All cohort members were sampled while nominally healthy, although unrecorded immune exposures were likely present. The donor tested CMV seropositive, placing the donor among the roughly 300 seropositive members of the cohort. Each donor provided a peripheral blood sample, and peripheral blood mononuclear cells were used for TCR beta sequencing. Genomic DNA extraction from the blood cell samples was performed with the Qiagen DNeasy Blood Extraction Kit. The TCR sequence derives from a man between 45 and 60 years old in good health and CMV-seropositive. The material sequenced was PBMCs. This chain joins TRBV7-2 to TRBJ1-1, with a weak D call of TRBD1 (5 bases match). The nucleotide sequence reads as follows: TGTGCCAGCAGCTTAGGGGGCGTAATTACTGAAGCTTTCTTT. It codes for CASSLGGVITEAFF.